The 18 T cell receptor beta chains in this list originate from one sample, sequenced in a study of T-cell memory formation after mild COVID-19. TCRdb re-derived calls from the 5' RACE reads in MiXCR, one entry per CDR3 protein. Among about 270,000 distinct CDR3 sequences listed, 16% were seen once. Sequencing was done on a sample of PBMCs or a T cell subset sorted from them (not recorded which). These receptors were obtained from a young man who had mild COVID-19 (a few samples of this study predate the infection). Cell type and time point are not known.

There are a few counts of this clonotype. The chain carries TRBV13 and TRBJ2-7; 9 bases fit TRBD1. This CDR3 comprises 15 residues. The V gene's germline CDR1 is PRHDT and CDR2 FYEKMQ (reference sequence). V lost 2 bases, J lost 5 bases, and 7 bases stayed unmatched. DNA for the CDR3: TGTGCCAGCAGCTTAACCCCGAGACAGGGGGACGAGCAGTACTTC. It yields the protein CASSLTPRQGDEQYF.

This sequence joins TRBV4-2 and TRBJ1-2; weak D call: TRBD1 (6 bases). The length of the CDR3 is 14 residues. The V and J ends lost 6 bases and 5 bases respectively, with 16 bases between them. Germline-derived CDR1 and CDR2 are LGHNA and YNFKEQ. CDR3 amino acids: CASRHRGAEYGYTF. The DNA for the CDR3 is TGTGCCAGCAGGCATAGGGGGGCGGAATATGGCTACACCTTC.

The chain carries TRBV9 and TRBJ2-3; D possibly corresponds to TRBD1 (6 bases). V dropped 4 bases and J dropped 2 bases, with 11 bases sitting between them. The CDR3 runs 14 residues. Germline-derived CDR1 and CDR2 are SGDLS and YYNGEE. The CDR3 DNA reads TGTGCCAGCAGCCTCCTGGGGGCCACAGATACGCAGTATTTT. Translated: CASSLLGATDTQYF. Filled out from reference TRBV9 and TRBJ2-3, the complete variable domain reads DSGVTQTPKHLITATGQRVTLRCSPRSGDLSVYWYQQSLDQGLQFLIQYYNGEERAKGNILERFSAQQFPDLHSELNLSSLELGDSALYFCASSLLGATDTQYFGPGTRLTVL.

This clonotype showed up many times. This sequence joins TRBV28 and TRBJ2-3, with D hard to call. The CDR3 has 11 amino acids. The germline V gene encodes CDR1 MDHEN and CDR2 SYDVKM. V lost 3 bases to trimming and J lost 5 bases, with 3 bases between them. This chain's CDR3 is CASSLKDTQYF. CDR3 in DNA: TGTGCCAGCAGTTTGAAAGATACGCAGTATTTT.

The chain couples TRBV7-6 to TRBJ1-1; D not certain. CDR1 and CDR2 (germline): SGHVS, FNYEAQ. V shed 5 bases and J shed 4 bases, with 20 bases lying between them. This CDR3 has 16 amino acids. CDR3 bases: TGTGCCAGCAGCCCAAAGGGAGGGTTGGATGGCACTGAAGCTTTCTTT. Protein product: CASSPKGGLDGTEAFF.

The chain couples TRBV4-3 to TRBJ2-3, with D unresolved. The CDR3 loop spans 15 amino acids. Germline V gives CDR1 LGHNA, CDR2 YSLEER. The V end was cut by 0 bases, the J end by 0 bases, with 7 bases between. The CDR3 coding sequence is TGCGCCAGCAGCCAAGATCTACTAAGCACAGATACGCAGTATTTT. Translating it yields CASSQDLLSTDTQYF.

The chain carries TRBV5-4 and TRBJ2-1; D is uncertain. Germline V gives CDR1 SGHNT, CDR2 YYREEE (reference sequence). Trimming took 4 bases from V and 8 from J, leaving 10 bases between them. The CDR3 extends over 12 amino acids. The CDR3 loop is CASSRDSYEQFF. CDR3 nucleotide sequence: TGTGCCAGCAGCCGAGATAGTTATGAGCAGTTCTTC.

The sample holds many counts of this clonotype. The chain carries TRBV4-3 and TRBJ2-6; possible D gene TRBD1, 5 bases. Trimming removed 4 bases from V and 1 base from J, with 8 bases in between. CDR3 size: 15 residues. CDR1 LGHNA and CDR2 YSLEER come from the germline V gene. The CDR3 loop reads CASSRQGSGANVLTF. The CDR3 nucleotides are TGCGCCAGCAGCCGTCAGGGTTCTGGGGCCAACGTCCTGACTTTC.

This chain connects TRBV6-6 to TRBJ1-5; the match to TRBD1 covers 9 bases. The CDR3 sequence is 14 residues long. Germline assignment: CDR1 MNHNY and CDR2 SVGAGI (reference sequence). J lost 7 bases, V lost 5 bases, and 6 bases had no gene match. The DNA of the CDR3 is TGTGCCAGCAGTCAGACAGGGGGAAGGCAGCCCCAGCATTTT. The encoded protein is CASSQTGGRQPQHF.

This chain links TRBV6-2 or TRBV6-3 with TRBJ1-2; tentative D call: TRBD1 (5 bases). Deletions cut 5 bases from V and 8 bases from J, with 9 bases between. Germline V gene lookup returns CDR1 MNHEY and CDR2 SVGEGT. This CDR3 has 11 amino acids. Written as DNA, the CDR3 is TGTGCCAGCAGTGCCGGGGGAGGCTACACCTTC. Translating gives CASSAGGGYTF.

The chain uses TRBV27 and TRBJ1-6; 7 bases line up with TRBD1. Germline V gene lookup returns CDR1 MNHEY and CDR2 SMNVEV (reference sequence). CDR3 length: 16 amino acids. The J segment lost 0 bases and the V segment lost 1 base, leaving 0 bases of the junction unmatched. In nucleotides, the CDR3 is TGTGCCAGCAGTTTATGGGACAGCTCCTATAATTCACCCCTCCACTTT. Protein: CASSLWDSSYNSPLHF.

This clonotype has just a few counts. V gene TRBV24-1 combines with J gene TRBJ2-3, with D uncertain. V lost 1 base and J 4 bases, leaving 5 bases between the germline ends. CDR1 KGHDR and CDR2 SFDVKD come from the germline V gene. The CDR3 totals 13 residues. The chain's CDR3 is CATSDFRADTQYF. Here the CDR3 DNA reads TGTGCCACCAGTGATTTTAGGGCAGATACGCAGTATTTT.

This clonotype was seen many times. The chain links TRBV4-1 to TRBJ2-2, with D unclear. Deletions cut 5 bases from V and 6 bases from J, with 13 bases between. The CDR3 sequence is 14 residues long. CDR1 MGHRA and CDR2 YSYEKL come from the germline V gene. The CDR3 is CASSAIGSAGELFF. The CDR3 bases are TGCGCCAGCAGCGCGATAGGATCCGCCGGGGAGCTGTTTTTT.

A few counts support this clonotype. The J gene is TRBJ2-3, the V gene TRBV9; 8 nucleotides align to TRBD2. V gave up 0 bases and J gave up 3 bases; unmatched junction bases: 3. The CDR3 contains 15 residues. Germline CDR1 and CDR2: SGDLS and YYNGEE. The CDR3 loop reads CASSVVAGRTDTQYF. The CDR3 DNA is TGTGCCAGCAGCGTAGTAGCGGGGCGGACAGATACGCAGTATTTT.

This rearrangement joins TRBV4-1 to TRBJ2-3, with D unresolved. Germline V gene lookup returns CDR1 MGHRA and CDR2 YSYEKL. Trimming removed 4 bases from V and 2 bases from J, with 10 bases in between. The CDR3 is 14 residues long. In nucleotides, the CDR3 is TGCGCCAGCAGCCCTCCAGCGATCACAGATACGCAGTATTTT. This translates into CASSPPAITDTQYF.

The sample holds a few counts of this clonotype. The chain uses TRBV9 and TRBJ2-5; no reliable D call. Per the germline V gene, CDR1 is SGDLS and CDR2 is YYNGEE. The CDR3 spans 14 residues. Trimming removed 0 bases at V and 0 bases at J, with 6 bases between. The CDR3 reads CASSVGQYQETQYF. The DNA for the CDR3 is TGTGCCAGCAGCGTAGGGCAGTACCAAGAGACCCAGTACTTC. The complete variable domain, with remaining parts taken from reference TRBV9 and TRBJ2-5, reads DSGVTQTPKHLITATGQRVTLRCSPRSGDLSVYWYQQSLDQGLQFLIQYYNGEERAKGNILERFSAQQFPDLHSELNLSSLELGDSALYFCASSVGQYQETQYFGPGTRLLVL.

Only a few counts were recorded for this clonotype. J is TRBJ2-4 and V is TRBV12-3 or TRBV12-4; TRBD1 might be the D (6 bases). The CDR3 extends over 15 amino acids. V was clipped by 6 bases and J by 0 bases, with 12 bases between them. CDR3 sequence reads: CASSPPGVAKNIQYF. Written as DNA, the CDR3 is TGTGCCAGCAGCCCTCCAGGGGTAGCCAAAAACATTCAGTACTTC.

This clonotype was detected only a few times. This chain links TRBV10-3 with TRBJ2-7; D gene uncertain. V dropped 10 bases and J dropped 5 bases, with 15 bases sitting between them. Germline CDR1 ENHRY, CDR2 SYGVKD. CDR3 length: 12 amino acids. The CDR3 sequence: CATWAQANEQYF. Here the CDR3 DNA reads TGTGCCACTTGGGCCCAGGCCAACGAGCAGTACTTC.